The next 25 T cell receptor beta chains were all read from a single sample in a study of cytomegalovirus exposure and HLA in healthy donors. This PCR relied on a set of 60 Vbeta primers and 13 Jbeta primers. Assay: immunoSEQ multiplex PCR; the TCRdb copy retains only in-frame clones and omits some. This table has some 200,000 clones, about three quarters appearing once. Sequenced: PBMCs. These receptors came from a man aged 35 to 55 in good health and CMV-seronegative.

This clone was seen a single time. The gene calls are TRBV6-6 and TRBJ2-3; 9 nucleotides line up with TRBD1. CDR3 length: 14 residues. V was clipped by 0 bases and J by 6 bases; unmatched bases: 1. Germline V gene data show CDR1 as MNHNY and CDR2 as SVGAGI (reference sequence). The CDR3 loop reads CASSYSTGGDTQYF. In nucleotides, the CDR3 is TGTGCCAGCAGTTACTCGACAGGGGGGGATACGCAGTATTTT.

The chain has TRBV9 and TRBJ2-3, with 7 bases matching TRBD1. CDR3 size: 14 residues. CDR1 SGDLS and CDR2 YYNGEE come from the germline V gene. Unmatched junction bases numbered 6, after V lost 3 bases and J lost 5 bases. The CDR3 bases are TGTGCCAGCAGCGGAAAGGGGGCCGGAGATACGCAGTATTTT. This translates into CASSGKGAGDTQYF.

The rearrangement uses TRBV5-6 and TRBJ2-1; 10 bases are shared with TRBD1. Germline values: CDR1 SGHDT, CDR2 YYEEEE. Trimming took 6 bases from V and 4 from J; bases not matched to a gene: 10. The CDR3 totals 16 residues. The CDR3 loop reads CASTRAGDRGYNEQFF. DNA for the CDR3: TGTGCCAGCACGAGAGCCGGGGACAGGGGTTACAATGAGCAGTTCTTC. Full variable domain (remainder filled in from reference TRBV5-6 and TRBJ2-1): DAGVTQSPTHLIKTRGQQVTLRCSPKSGHDTVSWYQQALGQGPQFIFQYYEEEERQRGNFPDRFSGHQFPNYSSELNVNALLLGDSALYLCASTRAGDRGYNEQFFGPGTRLTVL.

V is TRBV16 and J is TRBJ2-1; D is unresolved. V lost 0 bases, J lost 8 bases, and 14 bases lay in between. The CDR3 runs 15 residues. Germline V gene lookup returns CDR1 KGHSY and CDR2 FQNENV. The CDR3 here is CASSQSDIGYDEQFF. The CDR3 DNA is TGTGCCAGCAGCCAATCAGACATCGGTTACGATGAGCAGTTCTTC.

The CDR3 loop reads CASSTRQGSPSYEQYF. CDR3 bases: TGTGCCAGCAGTACCAGACAGGGGTCACCCTCCTACGAGCAGTACTTC. The V gene is TRBV27, the J gene TRBJ2-7, with 8 bases that match TRBD1. Unmatched junction bases numbered 9, after V lost 5 bases and J lost 0 bases. The germline gives CDR1 MNHEY, CDR2 SMNVEV (reference sequence). The CDR3 contains 16 residues.

CDR3 residues: CASSQFLGNTGELFF. DNA of the CDR3: TGTGCCAGCAGCCAGTTCCTAGGGAACACCGGGGAGCTGTTTTTT. V is TRBV7-9 and J is TRBJ2-2, with no clear D. Between the trimmed V and J ends, which lost 5 bases and 1 base, there was a span of 11 bases. Germline V gives CDR1 SEHNR, CDR2 FQNEAQ (reference sequence). This CDR3 is built from 15 residues.

J is TRBJ2-3 and V is TRBV13; D perhaps matches TRBD2 (6 bases). This CDR3 has 16 amino acids. Trimming removed 3 bases from V and 6 bases from J, with 19 bases in between. Germline-derived CDR1 and CDR2 are PRHDT and FYEKMQ (reference sequence). CDR3 amino acids: CASSFRYGGRYDTQYF. The CDR3, as DNA: TGTGCCAGCAGCTTCCGATACGGGGGTCGGTATGATACGCAGTATTTT.

This chain links TRBV2 with TRBJ2-7; 7 nucleotides agree with TRBD1. There are 14 residues in the CDR3. Germline lookup yields CDR1 SNHLY and CDR2 FYNNEI. V dropped 7 bases and J dropped 2; count of bases not matched to a gene: 8. CDR3 in DNA: TGTGCCAGCAACAGACAGGGTCCTACCTACGAGCAGTACTTC. Translating gives CASNRQGPTYEQYF.

The CDR3 DNA reads as TGTGCCAGCAGCACCACAGGGGTAACTAATGAAAAACTGTTTTTT. It translates to CASSTTGVTNEKLFF. The V call is TRBV5-4, the J call TRBJ1-4; 7 bases match TRBD1. From germline, CDR1 is SGHNT and CDR2 YYREEE (reference sequence). The CDR3 runs 15 residues. The trim removed 4 bases at V and 1 base at J, leaving 4 bases unmatched.

This sequence joins TRBV7-9 and TRBJ1-1; D is unresolved. CDR1 and CDR2 (germline): SEHNR, FQNEAQ (reference sequence). Trimming took off 1 base at V and 0 bases at J, with 6 bases between the two ends. The CDR3 totals 14 residues. The CDR3 spells CASSLVAVNTEAFF. CDR3 sequence (DNA): TGTGCCAGCAGCTTAGTGGCCGTGAACACTGAAGCTTTCTTT. Using reference TRBV7-9 and TRBJ1-1 for the parts outside the CDR3, the full variable domain is DTGVSQNPRHKITKRGQNVTFRCDPISEHNRLYWYRQTLGQGPEFLTYFQNEAQLEKSRLLSDRFSAERPKGSFSTLEIQRTEQGDSAMYLCASSLVAVNTEAFFGQGTRLTVV.

V and J are TRBV19 and TRBJ1-1; the D gene is possibly TRBD1 (5 bases). This CDR3 has 13 amino acids. The V and J ends lost 0 bases and 8 bases respectively, with 10 bases between them. The V gene's germline CDR1 is LNHDA and CDR2 SQIVND (reference sequence). The CDR3 loop reads CASSIDDSIEAFF. Here the CDR3 DNA reads TGTGCCAGTAGTATAGACGACAGCATCGAAGCTTTCTTT.

This chain links TRBV6-6 with TRBJ2-3, with 8 bases aligning to TRBD2. CDR1 is MNHNY, CDR2 SVGAGI, per germline (reference sequence). The CDR3 has 14 amino acids. V shed 6 bases and J 5 bases; nucleotides not matched to a gene: 7. CDR3 amino acids: CASRPLAGGDTQYF. The CDR3 nucleotides are TGTGCCAGCAGACCGCTAGCGGGTGGAGATACGCAGTATTTT.

The chain links TRBV29-1 to TRBJ1-1; tentative D call: TRBD1 (5 bases). This CDR3 contains 14 residues. Trimming left V 2 bases short and J 5 bases short, with 15 bases between. Germline CDR1 and CDR2: SQVTM and ANQGSEA. The CDR3 spells CSVEMGGDGTEAFF. Here the CDR3 DNA reads TGCAGCGTTGAAATGGGGGGGGATGGAACTGAAGCTTTCTTT. Full variable domain (remainder filled in from reference TRBV29-1 and TRBJ1-1): SAVISQKPSRDICQRGTSLTIQCQVDSQVTMMFWYRQQPGQSLTLIATANQGSEATYESGFVIDKFPISRPNLTFSTLTVSNMSPEDSSIYLCSVEMGGDGTEAFFGQGTRLTVV.

J is TRBJ1-5 and V is TRBV4-3; 7 positions match TRBD1. The CDR3 runs to 16 residues. Germline V gene sequence: CDR1 LGHNA, CDR2 YSLEER. V shed 0 bases, J shed 3 bases, and the junction held 5 bases outside the gene matches. This chain's CDR3 is CASSQEFTGVNQPQHF. CDR3 coding DNA: TGCGCCAGCAGCCAAGAATTCACAGGGGTCAATCAGCCCCAGCATTTT.

V gene TRBV6-5 combines with J gene TRBJ2-7; unclear D gene. Germline V gene lookup returns CDR1 MNHEY and CDR2 SVGAGI. The CDR3 is 14 amino acids. Trimming stripped 2 bases from V and 0 bases from J, with 8 bases between. CDR3 protein: CASSYGFGSYEQYF. CDR3 nucleotide sequence: TGTGCCAGCAGTTACGGTTTCGGCTCCTACGAGCAGTACTTC.

This rearrangement joins TRBV7-2 to TRBJ2-7; D is undetermined. This CDR3 region has 12 residues. Germline CDR1 is SGHTA and CDR2 is FQGNSA. The germline V and J ends were trimmed by 4 bases and 3 bases, with 7 bases remaining between them. The CDR3 loop reads CASSSHFYEQYF. The DNA for the CDR3 is TGTGCCAGCAGCTCTCACTTCTACGAGCAGTACTTC.

This clone was detected only once. The chain recombines TRBV29-1 with TRBJ1-6; D might be TRBD1 (6 bases). The germline gives CDR1 SQVTM, CDR2 ANQGSEA. The CDR3 extends over 13 amino acids. V lost 5 bases, J lost 7 bases, and 12 bases lay in between. The CDR3 DNA sequence: TGCAGCGTTTCCCAGGGGTCGAATTCACCCCTCCACTTT. This gives the protein CSVSQGSNSPLHF. Combining the CDR3 with reference TRBV29-1 and TRBJ1-6 gives the whole variable domain SAVISQKPSRDICQRGTSLTIQCQVDSQVTMMFWYRQQPGQSLTLIATANQGSEATYESGFVIDKFPISRPNLTFSTLTVSNMSPEDSSIYLCSVSQGSNSPLHFGNGTRLTVT.

The rearrangement joins TRBV27 to TRBJ2-5; the D gene is possibly TRBD1 (6 bases). The V end was cut by 2 bases, the J end by 4 bases, with 11 bases between. In germline, CDR1 is MNHEY, CDR2 SMNVEV (reference sequence). The CDR3 runs to 14 residues. The CDR3 sequence is CASSLGGRVETQYF. CDR3 sequence (DNA): TGTGCCAGCAGTTTAGGGGGCAGGGTAGAGACCCAGTACTTC.

The rearrangement uses TRBV7-9 and TRBJ2-3; 7 nucleotides align to TRBD1. The CDR3 runs 14 residues. CDR1 and CDR2 from the germline V gene are SEHNR and FQNEAQ (reference sequence). With 2 bases clipped from V and 4 bases from J, the junction kept 3 bases outside the gene matches. DNA for the CDR3: TGTGCCAGCAGCTTAAGACAGGGCTCAGATACGCAGTATTTT. Amino acids: CASSLRQGSDTQYF.

The chain uses TRBV5-1 and TRBJ1-5; possible D gene TRBD1, 5 bases. The germline V and J ends were trimmed by 1 base and 3 bases, with 17 bases remaining between them. CDR3 length: 17 residues. From germline, CDR1 is SGHRS and CDR2 YFSETQ. The CDR3: CASSLIHVGGDNQPQHF. CDR3 sequence (DNA): TGCGCCAGCAGCTTGATCCATGTGGGAGGGGACAATCAGCCCCAGCATTTT. The variable domain in full, with the rest retrieved from reference TRBV5-1 and TRBJ1-5, is KAGVTQTPRYLIKTRGQQVTLSCSPISGHRSVSWYQQTPGQGLQFLFEYFSETQRNKGNFPGRFSGRQFSNSRSEMNVSTLELGDSALYLCASSLIHVGGDNQPQHFGDGTRLSIL.

This chain links TRBV30 with TRBJ1-5; D not certain. CDR1 and CDR2 from the germline V gene are GTSNPN and SVGIG (reference sequence). There are 13 residues in the CDR3. Trimming removed 2 bases from V and 5 bases from J, with 10 bases in between. The CDR3: CAWSLQIDQPQHF. CDR3 DNA: TGTGCCTGGAGTTTACAGATTGATCAGCCCCAGCATTTT.

This chain connects TRBV6-1 to TRBJ1-5; TRBD1 might be the D (6 bases). Trimming shortened V by 2 bases and J by 6 bases, and 17 bases separated the two germline ends. In germline, CDR1 is MNHNS, CDR2 SASEGT. The CDR3 runs 16 residues. The CDR3 bases are TGTGCCAGCAGTGAAAGGGTCAGGGGAGTCAGTCAGCCCCAGCATTTT. Its translation: CASSERVRGVSQPQHF.

This clone was observed once. The chain is built from TRBV27 and TRBJ2-7, with 9 bases lining up with TRBD1. The CDR3 consists of 15 residues. V lost 7 bases and J lost 1; bases outside the gene matches: 8. Germline V CDR1 and CDR2: MNHEY, SMNVEV (reference sequence). CDR3 nucleotides: TGTGCCAGCACTCGATCGACAGGGGGGTCCTACGAGCAGTACTTC. Its protein product is CASTRSTGGSYEQYF.

The rearrangement joins TRBV9 to TRBJ2-5, with D possibly matching TRBD2 (5 bases). V was cut by 1 base and J by 4 bases, with 17 bases left in between. The germline gives CDR1 SGDLS, CDR2 YYNGEE. This CDR3 is built from 16 residues. The CDR3 region has the DNA TGTGCCAGCAGCGTAAGTTCCGGAGGACTTCTAGAGACCCAGTACTTC. The encoded protein is CASSVSSGGLLETQYF.

V usage is TRBV7-9 and J usage is TRBJ2-3, with no clear D. This CDR3 has 13 amino acids. The V and J ends lost 5 bases and 2 bases respectively, with 8 bases between them. Germline V gene sequence: CDR1 SEHNR, CDR2 FQNEAQ (reference sequence). CDR3 protein: CASSPDSTDTQYF. CDR3 DNA: TGTGCCAGCAGCCCCGACTCCACAGATACGCAGTATTTT.